The rows below give T cell receptor beta chains drawn from one sample of a study of regulatory T cells in long-lasting Graves disease. Each CDR3 protein is one row after TCRdb ran MiXCR on the multiplex PCR reads. The sample lists fewer than 350,000 distinct CDR3 sequences; more than 15% were seen once. Sequences were derived from peripheral blood mononuclear cells (PBMCs), sampled at new diagnosis, from a patient treated with antithyroid drugs. Receptor source: a female donor with Graves disease. Each CDR3 is given with its conserved first and last residue. A D gene is named only where the DNA matches it firmly. Where a row states a size, it is once, few, many or the class of an expanded clone; other rows omit it.

TRBV11-2	TRBJ2-3	-	many	14	CASSQDHGTDTQYF	TGTGCCAGCAGCCAGGACCATGGTACAGATACGCAGTATTTT
TRBV28	TRBJ1-5	TRBD1	many	15	CASRDRGPDNQPQHF	TGTGCCAGCAGAGACAGGGGGCCTGACAATCAGCCCCAGCATTTT
TRBV12-5	TRBJ2-5	TRBD2	many	19	CASGFPGTSGRPLQETQYF	TGTGCTAGTGGTTTCCCGGGGACTAGCGGGAGACCCCTACAAGAGACCCAGTACTTC
TRBV6-2/TRBV6-3	TRBJ2-7	-	-	14	CASSTEQGLYEQYF	TGTGCCAGCAGTACTGAACAGGGTCTGTACGAGCAGTACTTC
TRBV12-3/TRBV12-4	TRBJ2-3	TRBD2	many	15	CASSFWSSGSDTQYF	TGTGCCAGCAGTTTCTGGAGTAGCGGGAGTGATACGCAGTATTTT
TRBV7-8	TRBJ2-7	-	-	13	CASSLSGSREQYF	TGTGCCAGCAGCCTGTCAGGGTCTAGAGAGCAGTACTTC
TRBV19	TRBJ1-1	TRBD1	-	14	CASSTRTGGTEAFF	TGTGCCAGTAGTACCCGGACAGGGGGAACTGAAGCTTTCTTT
TRBV2	TRBJ2-2	TRBD2	many	18	CASTTREWGGHNTGELFF	TGTGCCAGCACCACAAGAGAGTGGGGGGGTCATAACACCGGGGAGCTGTTTTTT
TRBV19	TRBJ1-1	-	few	13	CASSIGGAAEAFF	TGTGCCAGTAGTATAGGGGGGGCGGCAGAAGCTTTCTTT
TRBV3-1	TRBJ2-2	-	-	14	CASSQGANDGELFF	TGTGCCAGCAGCCAAGGGGCTAATGACGGGGAGCTGTTTTTT
TRBV20-1	TRBJ1-6	-	-	14	CSASPDTYNSPLHF	TGCAGTGCTAGTCCCGACACTTATAATTCACCCCTCCACTTT
TRBV11-3	TRBJ2-1	-	many	12	CASSLGESEQFF	TGTGCCAGCAGCTTAGGGGAAAGTGAGCAGTTCTTC
TRBV28	TRBJ1-6	-	many	14	CASTGQGYNSPLHF	TGTGCCAGCACCGGCCAGGGGTATAATTCACCCCTCCACTTT
TRBV2	TRBJ2-5	-	many	13	CASSEPGEETQYF	TGTGCCAGCAGTGAGCCTGGGGAAGAGACCCAGTACTTC
TRBV12-3/TRBV12-4	TRBJ2-1	TRBD2	many	15	CASSETSGIYNEQFF	TGTGCCAGCAGCGAGACTAGCGGGATCTACAATGAGCAGTTCTTC
TRBV20-1	TRBJ2-5	TRBD1	many	18	CSALGQGLKLGTQETQYF	TGCAGTGCTCTCGGACAGGGCCTTAAACTAGGAACCCAAGAGACCCAGTACTTC
TRBV27	TRBJ1-2	TRBD1	-	13	CASSNGQGDGYTF	TGTGCCAGCAGTAATGGACAGGGAGACGGCTACACCTTC
TRBV27	TRBJ2-1	-	many	14	CASSLKSSYNEQFF	TGTGCCAGCAGTTTAAAGTCCAGTTACAATGAGCAGTTCTTC
TRBV30	TRBJ1-4	-	many	15	CAWSVTTGLNEKLFF	TGTGCCTGGAGTGTGACGACAGGCCTAAATGAAAAACTGTTTTTT
TRBV5-4	TRBJ1-2	-	many	14	CASSLVGLNYGYTF	TGTGCCAGCAGCTTGGTGGGACTGAACTATGGCTACACCTTC
TRBV6-2/TRBV6-3	TRBJ1-5	-	many	16	CASSGTGKGSNQPQHF	TGTGCCAGCAGTGGAACAGGGAAAGGCAGCAATCAGCCCCAGCATTTT
TRBV24-1	TRBJ2-7	TRBD2	many	14	CATSDGTRVYEQYF	TGTGCCACCAGTGACGGGACTAGAGTCTACGAGCAGTACTTC
TRBV27	TRBJ2-1	-	many	16	CASSLLYRSSYNEQFF	TGTGCCAGCAGTTTATTATACCGCAGCTCCTACAATGAGCAGTTCTTC
TRBV19	TRBJ2-5	TRBD2	many	14	CASSIGAGEETQYF	TGTGCCAGTAGTATAGGGGCGGGAGAAGAGACCCAGTACTTC
TRBV18	TRBJ1-1	-	many	12	CASSPSKQEAFF	TGTGCCAGCTCCCCGAGTAAGCAGGAAGCTTTCTTT
TRBV20-1	TRBJ2-2	-	-	16	CSARVYGGLNTGELFF	TGCAGTGCTAGAGTTTACGGGGGCTTGAACACCGGGGAGCTGTTTTTT
TRBV28	TRBJ2-2	-	many	15	CASSFRDGPTGELFF	TGTGCCAGCAGTTTTAGGGACGGGCCCACCGGGGAGCTGTTTTTT
TRBV6-5	TRBJ1-2	-	many	16	CASSYASSGDRDGYTF	TGTGCCAGCAGTTACGCCAGCTCGGGGGATCGGGATGGCTACACCTTC
TRBV27	TRBJ2-7	-	-	9	CASSLKPYF	TGTGCCAGCAGTTTAAAGCCGTACTTC
TRBV5-5	TRBJ1-2	-	many	12	CASRTQGRDYTF	TGTGCCAGCAGGACGCAGGGGCGCGACTACACCTTC
TRBV28	TRBJ2-7	TRBD1	once	16	CASSLPPGQGFHEQYF	TGTGCCAGCAGTTTACCTCCGGGACAGGGTTTCCACGAGCAGTACTTC
TRBV12-3/TRBV12-4	TRBJ2-1	-	many	16	CASSPWGEMAYNEQFF	TGTGCCAGCAGCCCCTGGGGGGAGATGGCCTACAATGAGCAGTTCTTC
TRBV11-2	TRBJ2-1	-	-	15	CASSLGGTDYNEQFF	TGTGCCAGCAGCTTAGGGGGGACGGATTACAATGAGCAGTTCTTC
TRBV20-1	TRBJ2-1	TRBD2	once	14	CSARAGGPEREQFF	TGCAGTGCTAGAGCGGGAGGGCCCGAACGGGAGCAGTTTTTC
TRBV5-5	TRBJ1-6	-	many	14	CASSLELINSPLHF	TGTGCCAGCAGCTTGGAGCTCATTAATTCGCCCCTCCACTTT
TRBV5-1	TRBJ1-4	TRBD1	many	13	CASRNGQGRKLFF	TGCGCCAGCAGAAATGGACAGGGGCGAAAACTGTTTTTT
TRBV5-1	TRBJ1-1	TRBD1	many	15	CASSYDGTGYTEAFF	TGCGCCAGCAGTTACGACGGGACAGGGTACACTGAAGCTTTCTTT
TRBV11-2	TRBJ1-3	-	many	15	CASSLDRPSGNTIYF	TGTGCCAGCAGCTTAGATCGGCCCTCTGGAAACACCATATATTTT
TRBV30	TRBJ1-1	-	-	13	CAWEQEDGGEAFF	TGTGCCTGGGAACAGGAGGATGGGGGTGAAGCTTTCTTT
TRBV6-2/TRBV6-3	TRBJ2-1	-	many	16	CASKPLGTPKYNEQFF	TGTGCCAGCAAACCGTTGGGGACACCGAAATACAATGAGCAGTTCTTC
TRBV5-1	TRBJ2-7	-	-	16	CASSWGDREGSYEQYF	TGCGCCAGCAGCTGGGGTGACAGGGAGGGATCCTACGAGCAGTACTTC
TRBV12-3/TRBV12-4	TRBJ2-2	-	few	16	CASSLHGNSNTGELFF	TGTGCCAGCAGTCTACACGGGAATTCGAACACCGGGGAGCTGTTTTTT
TRBV20-1	TRBJ2-1	TRBD2	few	15	CSARDRTSGSSEQFF	TGCAGTGCTAGAGATCGGACTAGCGGGAGTAGTGAGCAGTTCTTC
TRBV12-3/TRBV12-4	TRBJ2-3	-	-	12	CASSWLVDTQYF	TGTGCCAGCAGTTGGCTAGTAGATACGCAGTATTTT
TRBV27	TRBJ2-1	-	many	16	CASSLHRAFSYNEQFF	TGTGCCAGCAGTTTACACAGGGCATTCTCCTACAATGAGCAGTTCTTC
TRBV28	TRBJ2-7	-	-	14	CASSALVSGDEQYF	TGTGCCAGCAGTGCTTTGGTTTCGGGGGACGAGCAGTACTTC
TRBV7-9	TRBJ2-1	TRBD2	-	14	CASSPKRDLNEQFF	TGTGCCAGCAGCCCGAAGCGGGATCTTAATGAGCAGTTCTTC
TRBV5-1	TRBJ1-1	TRBD1	many	16	CASSYRGQSLNTEAFF	TGCGCCAGCAGCTATAGGGGGCAGTCCCTAAACACTGAAGCTTTCTTT
TRBV19	TRBJ1-1	-	few	12	CATSPRAGEAFF	TGTGCCACAAGTCCCCGGGCAGGGGAAGCTTTCTTT
TRBV24-1	TRBJ2-2	-	many	12	CATGENTGELFF	TGTGCCACCGGAGAGAACACCGGGGAGCTGTTTTTT
TRBV28	TRBJ1-5	TRBD1	many	18	CASSPVDRIGSGNQPQHF	TGTGCCAGCAGCCCAGTGGACAGGATAGGGAGCGGCAATCAGCCCCAGCATTTT
TRBV7-2	TRBJ2-5	TRBD2	many	16	CASSLSSGRLAETQYF	TGTGCCAGCAGCCTCTCTAGCGGGAGGCTCGCGGAGACCCAGTACTTC